These T cell receptor beta chains were read from a single sample in a study of OX40 agonist ivuxolimab in advanced cancers. TCRdb keeps only in-frame clones here, not all; method: immunoSEQ multiplex PCR. The sample has approximately 70,000 clones, approximately 94% seen once; the top ten hold roughly 14%. This specimen consisted of CD4+ or CD8+ T cells sorted from blood, obtained in a trial of the OX40 agonist ivuxolimab. Source of these receptors: an adult with an advanced solid tumor such as melanoma, head and neck, liver or kidney cancer. The conserved cysteine and the conserved F or W are not part of the CDR3 here. D genes are given only for firm matches.

j_call: TRBJ2-5; d_call: -; v_call: TRBV11-2; cdr3_aa: ASSFTDRFQETQY
j_call: TRBJ2-5; d_call: -; v_call: TRBV4-3; cdr3_aa: ASSQDRIGKTQY
j_call: TRBJ2-7; d_call: TRBD1; v_call: TRBV9; cdr3_aa: ASSPGGAYEQY
j_call: TRBJ2-7; d_call: -; v_call: TRBV9; cdr3_aa: ASSLSAEGSSYEQY
j_call: TRBJ1-2; d_call: -; v_call: TRBV7-9; cdr3_aa: ASSSEDTGRIYGYT
j_call: TRBJ2-5; d_call: -; v_call: TRBV6-5; cdr3_aa: ASSYSVGGAQETQY
j_call: TRBJ1-1; d_call: -; v_call: TRBV15; cdr3_aa: ATSTIGPGVGGRTEAF
j_call: TRBJ1-4; d_call: -; v_call: TRBV7-6; cdr3_aa: ASSTRSDGNEKLF
j_call: TRBJ1-2; d_call: -; v_call: TRBV6-5; cdr3_aa: ASSYPPNSYT
j_call: TRBJ1-4; d_call: -; v_call: TRBV7-3; cdr3_aa: ASSLAGSANEKLF
j_call: TRBJ1-2; d_call: -; v_call: TRBV6-5; cdr3_aa: ASSSFGGHSYGYT
j_call: TRBJ2-7; d_call: -; v_call: TRBV11-2; cdr3_aa: ASSFGEPSYEQY
j_call: TRBJ2-7; d_call: TRBD1; v_call: TRBV11-2; cdr3_aa: ASSSDRGAEQY
j_call: TRBJ1-5; d_call: -; v_call: TRBV27; cdr3_aa: ASSLAPDGNQPQH
j_call: TRBJ2-1; d_call: -; v_call: TRBV7-6; cdr3_aa: ASSSSSGSLINEQF
j_call: TRBJ1-5; d_call: -; v_call: TRBV11-3; cdr3_aa: ASSLVRGHSSNQPQH
j_call: TRBJ2-7; d_call: TRBD1; v_call: TRBV28; cdr3_aa: ASSLLTGGSYEQY
j_call: TRBJ1-1; d_call: -; v_call: TRBV6-5; cdr3_aa: ASFHGGASTEAF
j_call: TRBJ2-6; d_call: TRBD1; v_call: TRBV5-4; cdr3_aa: ASSPPEGQPKRANVLT
j_call: TRBJ1-2; d_call: TRBD1; v_call: TRBV9; cdr3_aa: ASSVSRAQGTYGYT
j_call: TRBJ2-3; d_call: TRBD2; v_call: TRBV19; cdr3_aa: ASSILRETDTQY
j_call: TRBJ2-2; d_call: TRBD1; v_call: TRBV12-5; cdr3_aa: ASDQGQGAQGTGELF
j_call: -; d_call: -; v_call: TRBV29-1; cdr3_aa: SVEADSYEQY
j_call: TRBJ2-7; d_call: TRBD1; v_call: TRBV9; cdr3_aa: ASSEGTGSSYEQY
j_call: TRBJ2-1; d_call: -; v_call: TRBV4-3; cdr3_aa: ASSPAAGSSYNEQF
j_call: TRBJ1-5; d_call: TRBD1; v_call: TRBV5-6; cdr3_aa: ASSRQGWKPQH
j_call: TRBJ2-7; d_call: -; v_call: TRBV30; cdr3_aa: ALETVPPPYEQY
j_call: TRBJ2-1; d_call: -; v_call: TRBV9; cdr3_aa: ASSQEGDSYNEQF